A selection of T cell receptor beta chains follows, all from one sample in a study of shared clonotypes between healthy human individuals. Here immunoSEQ multiplex PCR was the method, and the copy in TCRdb shows in-frame clones only, minus some. The sample contains some 1,900,000 clones, about 94% of which appear only once. Source material: naive CD8+ T cells sorted from blood. These receptors all stem from a man between 18 and 29 years old in good health. Each CDR3 is given with its conserved first and last residue. A D gene is named only where the DNA matches it firmly.

D gene,V gene,J gene,CDR3 DNA,CDR3 protein
TRBD2,TRBV7-8,TRBJ2-2,TGTGCCAGCAGCATCGGACTGGCGGGGGCCGGGGAGCTGTTTTTT,CASSIGLAGAGELFF
TRBD2,TRBV6-5,TRBJ2-3,TGTGCCAGCAGTTACTCGAGCGGGGCTCTGGATACGCAGTATTTT,CASSYSSGALDTQYF
-,TRBV2,TRBJ2-2,TGTGCCAGCAAAGACCTCGTTGGACCCACCACCGGGGAGCTGTTTTTT,CASKDLVGPTTGELFF
-,TRBV7-9,TRBJ2-1,TGTGCCAGCATACCTTTACCTAGCGATTCCTACAATGAGCAGTTCTTC,CASIPLPSDSYNEQFF
-,TRBV15,TRBJ2-2,TGTGCCACCAGTCAGGCGGAGAACACCGGGGAGCTGTTTTTT,CATSQAENTGELFF
-,TRBV2,TRBJ2-7,TGTGCCAGCAGTGAAAACGACCTCTACGAGCAGTACTTC,CASSENDLYEQYF
-,TRBV6-5,TRBJ2-7,TGTGCCAGCAGTTTACAGGCCGCATACGAGCAGTACTTC,CASSLQAAYEQYF
TRBD1,TRBV7-3,TRBJ1-4,TGTGCCAGCAGCCCGGGACAGCTCAATAATGAAAAACTGTTTTTT,CASSPGQLNNEKLFF
-,TRBV7-9,TRBJ2-5,TGTGCCAGCAGCTTACCCATCTGGAGAGAGACCCAGTACTTC,CASSLPIWRETQYF
TRBD2,TRBV6-5,TRBJ2-3,TGTGCCAGCAGTACTAGCGGGAGTCGGACAGATACGCAGTATTTT,CASSTSGSRTDTQYF
-,TRBV5-4,TRBJ2-7,TGTGCCAGCAGCTTGGGCTCACTCAGCTACGAGCAGTACTTC,CASSLGSLSYEQYF
-,TRBV5-1,TRBJ2-7,TGCGCCAGCAGCTTGGGAGGCGGCTACGAGCAGTACTTC,CASSLGGGYEQYF
-,TRBV28,TRBJ1-1,TGTGCCAGCAGTTTCTGGGACGCAGTCTCTGAAGCTTTCTTT,CASSFWDAVSEAFF
TRBD1,TRBV11-2,TRBJ2-1,TGTGCCAGCAGCTTAATGTTTCGGGACAGGGCCTACAATGAGCAGTTCTTC,CASSLMFRDRAYNEQFF